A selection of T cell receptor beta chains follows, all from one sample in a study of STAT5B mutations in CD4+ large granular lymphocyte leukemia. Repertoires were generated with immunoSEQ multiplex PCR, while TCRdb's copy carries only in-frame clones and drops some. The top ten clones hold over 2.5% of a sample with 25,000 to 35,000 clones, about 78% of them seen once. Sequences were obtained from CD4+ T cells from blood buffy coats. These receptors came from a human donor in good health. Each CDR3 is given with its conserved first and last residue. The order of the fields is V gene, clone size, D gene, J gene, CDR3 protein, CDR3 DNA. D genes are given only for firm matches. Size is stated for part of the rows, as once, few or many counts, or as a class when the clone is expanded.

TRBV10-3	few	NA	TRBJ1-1	CAISEVITEAFF	TGTGCCATCAGTGAGGTTATTACTGAAGCTTTCTTT
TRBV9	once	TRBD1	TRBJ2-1	CASSAGGRDPWNEQFF	TGTGCCAGCAGCGCAGGGGGCCGGGACCCCTGGAATGAGCAGTTCTTC
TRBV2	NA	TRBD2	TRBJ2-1	CASRKAGGYNEQFF	TGTGCCAGCAGGAAAGCGGGGGGCTACAATGAGCAGTTCTTC
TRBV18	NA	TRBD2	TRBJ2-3	CASSTSGGAVDTQYF	TGTGCCAGCTCGACTAGCGGGGGGGCGGTAGATACGCAGTATTTT
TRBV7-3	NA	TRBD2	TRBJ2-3	CASSFNAGGRVDTQYF	TGTGCCAGCAGCTTCAATGCGGGGGGGCGTGTAGATACGCAGTATTTT
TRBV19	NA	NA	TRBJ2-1	CASTNRVAGPNEQFF	TGTGCCAGTACTAATAGGGTGGCTGGGCCGAATGAGCAGTTCTTC
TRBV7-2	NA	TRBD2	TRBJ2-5	CASSLEVAGGKTQYF	TGTGCCAGCAGCTTAGAGGTAGCGGGAGGAAAGACCCAGTACTTC
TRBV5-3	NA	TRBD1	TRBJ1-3	CARSLDRDREAGNTIYF	TGTGCCAGAAGCTTGGACCGGGACAGGGAGGCTGGAAACACCATATATTTT
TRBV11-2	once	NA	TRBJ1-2	CASSPELGFGYTF	TGTGCCAGCAGCCCCGAATTGGGATTCGGCTACACCTTC
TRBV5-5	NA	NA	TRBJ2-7	CASSLFVGREQYF	TGTGCCAGCAGCTTGTTTGTAGGGCGGGAGCAGTACTTC
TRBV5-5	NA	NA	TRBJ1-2	CASSLGRSGPYGYTF	TGTGCCAGCAGCTTAGGTCGATCGGGGCCCTATGGCTACACCTTC
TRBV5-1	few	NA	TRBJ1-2	CASSLDRVRDYTF	TGCGCCAGCAGCTTGGACAGGGTTCGCGACTACACCTTC
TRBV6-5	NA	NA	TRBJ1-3	CASSLGGYSGNTIYF	TGTGCCAGCAGTTTAGGGGGGTACTCTGGAAACACCATATATTTT
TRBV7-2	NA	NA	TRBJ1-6	CASSLPREPLHF	TGTGCCAGCAGCTTACCCCGGGAACCCCTCCACTTT
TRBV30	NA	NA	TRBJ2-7	CAWGEQEYEQYF	TGTGCCTGGGGGGAACAAGAATACGAGCAGTACTTC
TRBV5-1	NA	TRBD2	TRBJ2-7	CASSRGGGNLEQYF	TGCGCCAGCAGCCGTGGGGGGGGTAATCTCGAGCAGTACTTC
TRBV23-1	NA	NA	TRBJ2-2	CASSSGDQAGELFF	TGCGCCAGCAGTTCAGGAGATCAGGCCGGGGAGCTGTTTTTT
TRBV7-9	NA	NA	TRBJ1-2	CASSHSAYGGYGGLGYTF	TGTGCCAGCAGCCATTCTGCTTACGGGGGGTATGGGGGACTTGGCTACACCTTC
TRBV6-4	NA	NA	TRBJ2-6	CASSAIPGRISSGANVLTF	TGTGCCAGCAGTGCTATTCCGGGACGGATTAGCTCTGGGGCCAACGTCCTGACTTTC
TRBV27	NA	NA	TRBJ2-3	CASTPSGRADTRYF	TGTGCCAGCACCCCCTCCGGTCGGGCAGATACGCGGTATTTT
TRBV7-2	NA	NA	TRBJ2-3	CASSSSTALTDTQYF	TGTGCCAGCAGCTCTTCGACTGCACTAACAGATACGCAGTATTTT
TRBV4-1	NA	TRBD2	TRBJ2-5	CASSPRLAGGRGETQYF	TGCGCCAGCAGCCCCAGGCTAGCGGGAGGGCGGGGAGAGACCCAGTACTTC
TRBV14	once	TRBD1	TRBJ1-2	CASSQPDRGLVYGYTF	TGTGCCAGCAGCCAACCGGACAGGGGGCTGGTCTATGGCTACACCTTC
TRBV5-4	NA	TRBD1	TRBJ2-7	CASSKDRGAYEQYF	TGTGCCAGCAGCAAGGACAGGGGCGCCTACGAGCAGTACTTC
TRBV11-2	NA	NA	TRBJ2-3	CASSPGGGTSTDTQYF	TGTGCCAGCAGCCCCGGAGGCGGGACAAGCACAGATACGCAGTATTTT
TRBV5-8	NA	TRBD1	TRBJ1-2	CASSWPRDRVQGYTF	TGTGCCAGCAGCTGGCCCCGGGACAGGGTGCAAGGCTACACCTTC
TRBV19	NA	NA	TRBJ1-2	CASSPSLDRLSFYGYTF	TGTGCCAGTAGTCCCTCGTTGGACAGACTATCTTTTTATGGCTACACCTTC
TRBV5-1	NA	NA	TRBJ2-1	CASSSFFVRGAYNEQFF	TGCGCCAGCAGCTCCTTTTTTGTCAGGGGCGCCTACAATGAGCAGTTCTTC
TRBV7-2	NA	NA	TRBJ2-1	CASSLDSNPQFF	TGTGCCAGCAGCTTAGATAGTAACCCCCAGTTCTTC
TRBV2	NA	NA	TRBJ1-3	CASRQGNTIYF	TGTGCCAGCAGACAGGGAAACACCATATATTTT
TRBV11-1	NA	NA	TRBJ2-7	CASSLVGPPGLGGYEQYF	TGTGCCAGCAGCTTAGTGGGACCCCCCGGCCTCGGGGGCTACGAGCAGTACTTC
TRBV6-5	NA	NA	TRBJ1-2	CASSYSRQDYGYTF	TGTGCCAGCAGTTACTCGAGGCAGGACTATGGCTACACCTTC
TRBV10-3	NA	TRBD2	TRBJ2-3	CAISESPGLAGGSTDTQYF	TGTGCCATCAGTGAGTCTCCGGGACTAGCGGGAGGTAGCACAGATACGCAGTATTTT
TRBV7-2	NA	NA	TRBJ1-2	CASSLAGEGVYGYTF	TGTGCCAGCAGCTTAGCGGGGGAGGGTGTTTATGGCTACACCTTC
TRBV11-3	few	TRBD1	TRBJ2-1	CASSPGQGARNEQFF	TGTGCCAGCAGCCCAGGACAGGGGGCGCGCAATGAGCAGTTCTTC
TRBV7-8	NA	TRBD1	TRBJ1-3	CASSATGSNSGNTIYF	TGTGCCAGCAGCGCGACAGGGTCCAACTCTGGAAACACCATATATTTT
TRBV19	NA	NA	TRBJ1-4	CASVPGGAGGEKLFF	TGTGCCAGTGTTCCCGGTGGGGCGGGGGGTGAAAAACTGTTTTTT
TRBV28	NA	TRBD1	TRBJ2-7	CASRGGTGVSYEQYF	TGTGCCAGCAGGGGCGGGACAGGGGTCTCCTACGAGCAGTACTTC
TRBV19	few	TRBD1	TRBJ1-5	CASNPGQGSYSNQPQHF	TGTGCCAGCAACCCGGGACAGGGGAGCTATAGCAATCAGCCCCAGCATTTT
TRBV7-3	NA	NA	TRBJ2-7	CASSMGSGGGYEQYF	TGTGCCAGCAGCATGGGGAGCGGCGGTGGATACGAGCAGTACTTC
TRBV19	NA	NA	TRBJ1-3	CASSIPPGTGNTIYF	TGTGCCAGTAGTATCCCGCCAGGCACTGGAAACACCATATATTTT
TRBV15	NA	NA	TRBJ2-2	CATSRDPRVAGELFF	TGTGCCACCAGCAGAGATCCACGGGTGGCCGGGGAGCTGTTTTTT
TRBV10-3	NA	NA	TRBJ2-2	CAISESNKNTGELFF	TGTGCCATCAGTGAGTCGAACAAAAACACCGGGGAGCTGTTTTTT
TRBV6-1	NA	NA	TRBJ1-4	CASTGGQSNEKLFF	TGTGCCAGCACCGGAGGGCAGTCTAATGAAAAACTGTTTTTT
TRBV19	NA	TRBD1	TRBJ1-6	CASSAGTGGNSPLHF	TGTGCCAGTAGTGCCGGGACAGGGGGCAATTCACCCCTCCACTTT